Below, 14 T cell receptor beta chains from the same sample are listed, as sequenced in a study of blood T cells in healthy people across ages. With a J-beta primer mix and a sample-barcoded 5' primer, a second PCR ran about 6 to 11 cycles. Each CDR3 protein gets one entry after TCRdb re-called the 5' RACE reads with MiXCR. The data contain hundreds of thousands of distinct CDR3 sequences, about 36% of them seen just once; the ten biggest clones take up over 10%. Sequenced input: blood. The receptors derive from a man aged 18 to 35 in good health.

The chain is built from TRBV7-2 and TRBJ2-2; weak D call: TRBD2 (5 bases). V shed 5 bases and J shed 1 base, with 11 bases lying between them. CDR1 and CDR2 from the germline V gene are SGHTA and FQGNSA. This CDR3 contains 15 residues. The CDR3 nucleotides are TGTGCCAGCAGCCGGACTGGGAAGAACACCGGGGAGCTGTTTTTT. Translating it yields CASSRTGKNTGELFF. The entire variable domain, with the rest obtained from reference TRBV7-2 and TRBJ2-2, is as follows: GAGVSQSPSNKVTEKGKDVELRCDPISGHTALYWYRQSLGQGLEFLIYFQGNSAPDKSGLPSDRFSAERTGGSVSTLTIQRTQQEDSAVYLCASSRTGKNTGELFFGEGSRLTVL.

The chain carries TRBV4-2 and TRBJ1-3; no clear D gene. The CDR3 has 16 residues. The V gene's germline CDR1 is LGHNA and CDR2 YNFKEQ. V lost 4 bases to trimming and J lost 0 bases, with 13 bases between them. The CDR3 DNA reads as TGTGCCAGCAGCCTCCGAGGTACCGACTCTGGAAACACCATATATTTT. Residues: CASSLRGTDSGNTIYF.

V usage is TRBV4-3 and J usage is TRBJ2-2; no firm D call. Germline V lookup: CDR1 LGHNA, CDR2 YSLEER. This CDR3 comprises 17 residues. V was shortened by 0 bases and J by 1 base, with 12 bases between the two germline ends. This CDR3 is CASSQDSSGRNTGELFF. The CDR3 coding sequence is TGCGCCAGCAGCCAAGATTCCTCGGGCAGGAACACCGGGGAGCTGTTTTTT.

The J gene is TRBJ1-5, the V gene TRBV11-2, with D unresolved. Per the germline V gene, CDR1 is SGHAT and CDR2 is FQNNGV. The CDR3 consists of 17 residues. Trimming pared 0 bases from V and 5 bases from J, leaving 17 bases between. The DNA for the CDR3 is TGTGCCAGCAGCTTAGATAGGGCACTGAAAAGGTATCAGCCCCAGCATTTT. It translates to CASSLDRALKRYQPQHF.

This clonotype has a handful of counts. This rearrangement joins TRBV24-1 to TRBJ2-4, with D perhaps TRBD2 (7 bases). Trimming shortened V by 4 bases and J by 6 bases, and 18 bases separated the two germline ends. This CDR3 is 16 amino acids long. Germline V CDR1 and CDR2: KGHDR, SFDVKD. CDR3 bases: TGTGCCACCAGTGACCCCGACGAGGGAGGGGGAAACATTCAGTACTTC. Amino acids: CATSDPDEGGGNIQYF.

This chain links TRBV7-3 with TRBJ2-2; D is unclear. The CDR3 covers 13 residues. CDR1 SGHTA and CDR2 FQGTGA come from the germline V gene. Trimming left V 5 bases short and J 4 bases short, with 8 bases between. CDR3 amino acids: CASSPFPTGELFF. DNA of the CDR3: TGTGCCAGCAGCCCTTTCCCCACCGGGGAGCTGTTTTTT.

This clonotype was seen a few times. The chain has TRBV12-3 or TRBV12-4 and TRBJ2-1; D is tentatively TRBD1 or TRBD2 (5 bases each). The CDR3 spans 15 residues. The V gene lost 1 base and the J gene lost 10 bases, with 17 bases spanning the gap. CDR3 amino acids: CASSLERGAGKEQFF. CDR3 nucleotides: TGTGCCAGCAGTTTAGAGAGGGGCGCGGGTAAGGAGCAGTTCTTC.

The chain has TRBV7-2 and TRBJ1-5; 11 bases fit TRBD1. Germline V gene lookup returns CDR1 SGHTA and CDR2 FQGNSA. This CDR3 is built from 15 residues. Trimming took 3 bases from V and 6 from J; bases not matched to a gene: 4. The CDR3 here is CASSFGQGAGQPQHF. The DNA of the CDR3 is TGTGCCAGCAGCTTTGGACAGGGGGCGGGTCAGCCCCAGCATTTT.

The chain combines TRBV12-3 or TRBV12-4 with TRBJ2-7, with 10 bases identical to TRBD1. This CDR3 spans 16 amino acids. Trimming removed 6 bases from V and 0 bases from J; junction bases left unmatched: 8. The CDR3 DNA sequence: TGTGCCAGCAGCAACCCCCGGGACAGGGGCTCCTACGAGCAGTACTTC. Protein sequence: CASSNPRDRGSYEQYF.

The chain links TRBV21-1 to TRBJ2-1; TRBD1, the table's D call, lacks a check against the DNA. TRBV21-1 is tagged as a pseudogene. The CDR3 length is 17 residues. This CDR3 reads CASSPRTSGVVHNEQFF. The CDR3 bases are TGTGCCAGCAGCCCCCGGACCTCAGGGGTGGTTCACAATGAGCAGTTCTTC.

The sample holds a few counts of this clonotype. V gene TRBV29-1 combines with J gene TRBJ2-7; D is undetermined. Trimming removed 6 bases from V and 7 bases from J, with 13 bases in between. CDR3 length: 11 amino acids. Germline V gene lookup returns CDR1 SQVTM and CDR2 ANQGSEA. The CDR3, as DNA: TGCAGCGTCGCCCCGAACAATGAGCAGTACTTC. As protein: CSVAPNNEQYF.

CDR3 protein: CAISDRVFPTGELFF. The DNA of the CDR3 is TGTGCCATCAGTGACCGGGTCTTCCCCACCGGGGAGCTGTTTTTT. The chain couples TRBV10-3 to TRBJ2-2; D not certain. Germline CDR1 and CDR2: ENHRY and SYGVKD. The CDR3 has 15 amino acids. Trimming stripped 3 bases from V and 4 bases from J, with 12 bases between.

This clonotype appeared many times. V usage is TRBV7-2 and J usage is TRBJ2-3, with 10 positions matching TRBD1. V was clipped by 5 bases and J by 3 bases; unmatched bases: 8. The CDR3 consists of 16 residues. From germline, CDR1 is SGHTA and CDR2 FQGNSA. The CDR3 reads CASSIRQGASTDTQYF. The CDR3 nucleotides are TGTGCCAGCAGCATCCGACAGGGGGCTAGTACAGATACGCAGTATTTT.

As for this clonotype: It may be a read error: a sequence one base away is much more abundant. V is TRBV4-2 and J is TRBJ2-7; perhaps TRBD2 as D (5 bases). V lost 1 base and J lost 1, with 11 bases in between. This CDR3 spans 15 amino acids. CDR1 is LGHNA and CDR2 is YNFKEQ in the germline V gene. CDR3 loop: CASSQGGSASYEQYF. The CDR3, as DNA: TGTGCCAGCAGCCAAGGAGGGTCCGCTTCCTACGAGCAGTACTTC.